This T cell receptor (beta chain) was captured in a study of T cells in localized non-small cell lung cancer. Data came from immunoSEQ multiplex PCR; TCRdb stores just in-frame clones and leaves some out. The sample includes about 11,000 clones, 80% to 90% of them seen just once. For this clone: Its antigen is not known.

Study-wide results and caveats: Only one tumor region was sequenced, so heterogeneity remains possible.

This CDR3 has 14 residues. The V and J ends lost 3 bases and 0 bases respectively, with 6 bases between them. CDR1 MNHNY and CDR2 SVGAGI come from the germline V gene (reference sequence). The input for sequencing was peripheral blood mononuclear cells, taken before any cancer treatment. The chain has TRBV6-6 and TRBJ2-4; D gene unclear. The receptor comes from a female donor at least 60 years old with stage II lung adenocarcinoma. CDR3 coding DNA: TGTGCCAGCAGTTATGGGCTAGCCAAAAACATTCAGTACTTC. As protein: CASSYGLAKNIQYF.